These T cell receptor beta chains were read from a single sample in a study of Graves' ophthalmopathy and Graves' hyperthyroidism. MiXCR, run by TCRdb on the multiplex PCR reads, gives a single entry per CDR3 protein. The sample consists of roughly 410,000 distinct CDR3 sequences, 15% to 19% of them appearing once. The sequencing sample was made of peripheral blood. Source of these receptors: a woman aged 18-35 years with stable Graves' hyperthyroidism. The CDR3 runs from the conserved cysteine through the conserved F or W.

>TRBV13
CASSSRQGRDETQYF
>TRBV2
CASSGTGGWSNQPQHF
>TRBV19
CASSMRRGVGTEAFF
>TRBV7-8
CASSPQGAQALYGYTF
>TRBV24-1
CATSDLRLYGYTF
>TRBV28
CASSMDRVGETQYF
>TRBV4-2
CASSHSAGGPEEQYF
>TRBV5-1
CASRGGGTDTQYF
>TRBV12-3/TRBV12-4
CASSLGGTGTNQPQHF
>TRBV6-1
CASSGEGDPYEQYF
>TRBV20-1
CSATEDPGSSYEQYF
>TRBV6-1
CASSWDRGLEGYTF
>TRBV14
CASSRLSQAPVEPQHF
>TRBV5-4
CASSMPGLQMNTEAFF
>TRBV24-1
CATSESGTGRGQETQYF
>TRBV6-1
CASISPSGFYTF
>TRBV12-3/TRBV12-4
CASSYRGPKYSNQPQHF